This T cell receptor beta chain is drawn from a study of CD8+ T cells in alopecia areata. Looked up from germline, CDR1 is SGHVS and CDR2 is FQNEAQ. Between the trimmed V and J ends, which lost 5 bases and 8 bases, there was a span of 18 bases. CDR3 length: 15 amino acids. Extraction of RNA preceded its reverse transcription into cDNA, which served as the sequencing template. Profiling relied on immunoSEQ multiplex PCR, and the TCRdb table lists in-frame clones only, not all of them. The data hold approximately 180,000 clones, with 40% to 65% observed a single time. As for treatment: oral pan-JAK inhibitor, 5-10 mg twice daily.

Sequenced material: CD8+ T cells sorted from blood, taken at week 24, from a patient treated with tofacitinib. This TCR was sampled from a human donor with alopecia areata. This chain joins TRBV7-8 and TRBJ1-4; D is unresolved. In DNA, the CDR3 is TGTGCCAGCAGCCCCAGGACTGGCAGAGTCGAAAAACTGTTTTTT. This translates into CASSPRTGRVEKLFF.